This T cell receptor (beta chain) was sequenced in a study of cytomegalovirus exposure and HLA in healthy donors. General study findings and limits: Three chains linked to CMV were shown in vitro to be specific for CMV antigens. Listed as cytomegalovirus-associated were over 150 TCR beta chains.

Germline V gene data show CDR1 as SGHAT and CDR2 as FQNNGV. Trimming removed 1 base from V and 4 bases from J, with 8 bases in between. The CDR3 is made up of 13 amino acids. Worth noting for this clone: Antigen specificity is unknown.

Separate from the roughly 670-subject first cohort, the 120-subject validation cohort was the one that the donors belonged to. Data came from immunoSEQ multiplex PCR; TCRdb stores just in-frame clones and leaves some out. The data show around 180,000 clones, around 88% seen once. This chain connects TRBV11-2 to TRBJ2-7; unclear D gene. Sequencing was carried out using PBMCs. This TCR derives from a woman aged 18-35 years in good health and CMV-seronegative. The CDR3 reads CASSLVHGYEQYF. The CDR3 nucleotides are TGTGCCAGCAGCTTAGTGCACGGGTACGAGCAGTACTTC.